There are a few counts of the clone carrying this T cell receptor (beta chain). TCRdb processed the RT-PCR reads anew with MiXCR; each CDR3 protein has one entry. The table has about 200,000 distinct CDR3 sequences, 38% seen once. This specimen comes from a study of patients and donors after allogeneic stem cell transplantation. Trimming took 2 bases from V and 0 from J; bases not matched to a gene: 5. CDR1 MDHEN and CDR2 SYDVKM come from the germline V gene. The CDR3 loop spans 16 amino acids. Sequences were obtained from blood, either unsorted or a sorted T cell fraction (not recorded which). This TCR was sampled from a human donor who was either an allogeneic HSCT recipient or a stem cell or donor lymphocyte infusion donor (not recorded which). It is not recorded whose cells these are; they may come from a transplant donor. The chain employs TRBV28 and TRBJ1-2, with TRBD1 matching 8 bases. CDR3 sequence (DNA): TGTGCCAGCAGTTTAGGGGACAGGCCCGCTAACTATGGCTACACCTTC. This gives the protein CASSLGDRPANYGYTF.